This TCR beta chain is drawn from a study of lymphopenia after photon versus proton radiotherapy (dated by TCRdb to between 2018 and 2021). Regarding the study in general: The study compared the immunological effects of photon versus proton radiation therapy in patients with gastrointestinal tumors who developed high-grade lymphopenia. The cohort included 20 or so patients with gastrointestinal tumors who developed lymphopenia after receiving either photon or proton therapy. The study was designed to characterize how the impact on the immune system differs between the two radiation modalities.

Concerning this clone itself: What this receptor recognizes is not known. It has no much larger one-base neighbor in the sample; base qualities were not kept.

Libraries were built with the immunoSEQ multiplex PCR assay. Alongside multiparametric flow cytometry, deep sequencing of rearranged TCR beta loci was used to profile the T cell repertoires. In TCRdb, the immuneACCESS table is reduced to in-frame sequences with V and J assigned. These tables do not hold every clone; where another copy was compared, an unresolved V gene accounts for under half, and the others remain unexplained. The sample records 35,000 to 50,000 clones, approximately 90% of which are singletons. The ten largest make up roughly 15% of the sample. Beyond this particular receptor, the publication reports: Relative stability during treatment was observed in proton-treated patients, whereas loss of naive T cells and TCR diversity and gain of effector/memory populations were observed in photon-treated patients. After the lymphocyte count nadir, repertoires from photon-treated patients showed oligoclonal expansion, particularly of CD8+ Temra cells, and this expansion drove the decline in diversity. Across the cohort, an inverse correlation was found between a larger post-nadir drop in TCR diversity and overall survival time among patients who died. The authors looked at the survival association only in patients who died, and they framed better survival with proton therapy as a possibility rather than a demonstrated result.

Spanning cysteine to phenylalanine, the CDR3 consists of 16 amino acids. Only CDR3 DNA is held: 48 bases, read in frame from base 1. CDR1 and CDR2, per the germline V gene, are SGHVS and FNYEAQ. V is clipped by 5 bases and J by 1 base, and the sequence between their germline boundaries is 17 bases long. The chain was built from TRBV7-6 and TRBJ2-5, with the D gene too uncertain to name. Sequencing was performed on peripheral blood, taken from a patient treated with photon-based radiotherapy. The TCR sequence derives from a man in his 60s with cholangiocarcinoma. DNA sequence: TGTGCCAGCAGCCCTGGGCAGTCCCTTGGCCAAGAGACCCAGTACTTC. Its translation reads: CASSPGQSLGQETQYF. When the CDR3 is completed using the reference TRBV7-6 and TRBJ2-5 genes on either side, the full variable domain is GAGVSQSPRYKVTKRGQDVALRCDPISGHVSLYWYRQALGQGPEFLTYFNYEAQQDKSGLPNDRFSAERPEGSISTLTIQRTEQRDSAMYRCASSPGQSLGQETQYFGPGTRLLVL.